This TCR beta chain comes out of a study of blood T cell repertoires in COVID-19 (dated by TCRdb to about 2020). At the level of the whole study: Samples from collaborators originated in the United States, Italy and Spain and spanned both the acute and convalescent phases of COVID-19. The prospective study material was composed of cDNA or gDNA derived from T cells, B-cell-depleted T cells, or PBMCs. Deeply sampled blood TCRbeta repertoires from subjects exposed to, actively infected with, or recovered from COVID-19 were included in the dataset. The repertoires were released in a freely available public database intended as a resource for research on the immune response to SARS-CoV-2. The samples were drawn from two sources: the first 160 participants of the ongoing ImmuneRACE study, and fewer than 1,500 subjects contributed by 6 global collaborators. Sample metadata almost always included a de-identified subject ID, COVID-19 status, age in years and sex. Where HLA class I and class II types were available, the types were taken from metadata supplied by the sample provider, not from assay-based typing. The paper's findings and limits, for the study overall: The amount of clinical and demographic metadata varied by source and participant and was provided uncurated.

Via the germline V gene, CDR1 is MNHEY and CDR2 SVGAGI. The CDR3 runs 14 residues from the cysteine to the phenylalanine. The kept DNA is CDR3 alone, 42 bases in frame from the first base. V and J are trimmed by 11 bases and 6 bases, and the gene matches miss 10 bases of the junction. About this clone: Its antigen is currently not known. No clone much larger than this one lies a single base away; base qualities are absent.

In Seattle, one collaborating source enrolled patients while the infection was active and tracked those patients longitudinally over the course of disease. Whole blood was collected in K2EDTA tubes by collaborating institutions according to the institutions' own protocols. For TCRbeta analysis, collaborators shipped samples in one of three forms: frozen whole blood, isolated PBMCs, or DNA extracted from either of those sample types. TCRbeta CDR3 regions were amplified from genomic DNA using the immunoSEQ Assay, a bias-controlled multiplex PCR. The published analysis was carried out like this. The number of nucleated cells in each sample was estimated from the amplification of reference gene primers within the assay. To quantify the absolute abundance of each unique TCRbeta CDR3 rearrangement, sequence reads were collapsed and filtered. Productive Simpson clonality was computed per sample as the square root of Simpson's diversity index over productive rearrangements. TCRdb took over this immuneACCESS table, retaining in-frame rearrangements with V and J assigned. Such tables are incomplete; in checked studies, under half of the missing clones stem from an unresolved V gene, and the remainder is unexplained. The D gene and trimming were derived from the DNA, and the V and J assignments and clone size from that table. This sample is represented by approximately 89,000 clones; about four fifths of them were singletons. Roughly 6% of the sample is held by the ten biggest clonotypes.

This clonotype was obtained from a man aged 65 to 79 with COVID-19, enrolled during active disease. Sequencing used peripheral blood. The chain employs TRBV6-5 and TRBJ2-2, with TRBD2 matching 9 junction bases. In nucleotide form, the sequence is TGTGCCTCCCAGGGTAGCGGGAGCCCCGGGGAGCTGTTTTTT. Its product reads: CASQGSGSPGELFF.